Here is one T cell receptor (beta chain) with its context. These data come from a study of shared clonotypes between healthy human individuals. Study at large: Samples came from a couple of female and three male donors aged 18 to 49.

Adult Caucasians living in Nashville, Tennessee made up all of the donors. This table comes from immunoSEQ multiplex PCR, and its TCRdb copy is limited to in-frame clones, with some not included. This table has about 2.4 million clones, 93% appearing once. The CDR3 totals 14 residues. V lost 5 bases, J lost 4 bases, and 12 bases lay in between. Germline CDR1 and CDR2: MGHDK and SYGVNS. The clonotype comes from a man aged 18 to 35 in good health. Some clones in this sample may be carry-over from other donors' samples. The chain combines TRBV25-1 with TRBJ1-5; D is uncertain. The specimen sequenced was naive CD4+ T cells from PBMCs. Subset here: CD45RA+ positively selected. In DNA form, the CDR3 reads TGTGCCAGCAGTCAGACGGGCTCTAATCAGCCCCAGCATTTT. Its protein is CASSQTGSNQPQHF.